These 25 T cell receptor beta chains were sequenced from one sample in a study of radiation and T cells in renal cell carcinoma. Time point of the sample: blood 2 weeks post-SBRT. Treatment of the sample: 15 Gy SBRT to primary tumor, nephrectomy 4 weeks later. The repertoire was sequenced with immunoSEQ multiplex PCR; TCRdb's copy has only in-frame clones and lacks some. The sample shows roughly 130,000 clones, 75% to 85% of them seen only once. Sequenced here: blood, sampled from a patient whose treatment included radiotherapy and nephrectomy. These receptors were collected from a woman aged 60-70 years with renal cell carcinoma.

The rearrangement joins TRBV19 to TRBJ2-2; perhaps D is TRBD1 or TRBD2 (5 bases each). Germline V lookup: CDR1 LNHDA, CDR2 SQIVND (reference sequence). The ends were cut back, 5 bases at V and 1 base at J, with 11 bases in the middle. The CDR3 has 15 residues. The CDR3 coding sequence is TGTGCCAGTAGTGACCGGGACGGGAACACCGGGGAGCTGTTTTTT. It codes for CASSDRDGNTGELFF.

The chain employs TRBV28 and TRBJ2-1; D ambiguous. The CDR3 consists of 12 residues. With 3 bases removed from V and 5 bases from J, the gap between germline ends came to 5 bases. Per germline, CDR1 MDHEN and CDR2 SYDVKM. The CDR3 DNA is TGTGCCAGCAGTTTGATACACAATGAGCAGTTCTTC. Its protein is CASSLIHNEQFF.

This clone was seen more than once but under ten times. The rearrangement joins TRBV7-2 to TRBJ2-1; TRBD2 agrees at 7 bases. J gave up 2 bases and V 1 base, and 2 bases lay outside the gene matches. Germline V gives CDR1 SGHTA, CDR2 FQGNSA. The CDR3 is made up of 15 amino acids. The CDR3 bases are TGTGCCAGCAGCTTAGAGCGGGGACCCTACAATGAGCAGTTCTTC. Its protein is CASSLERGPYNEQFF. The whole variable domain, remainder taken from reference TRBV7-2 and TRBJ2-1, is GAGVSQSPSNKVTEKGKDVELRCDPISGHTALYWYRQSLGQGLEFLIYFQGNSAPDKSGLPSDRFSAERTGGSVSTLTIQRTQQEDSAVYLCASSLERGPYNEQFFGPGTRLTVL.

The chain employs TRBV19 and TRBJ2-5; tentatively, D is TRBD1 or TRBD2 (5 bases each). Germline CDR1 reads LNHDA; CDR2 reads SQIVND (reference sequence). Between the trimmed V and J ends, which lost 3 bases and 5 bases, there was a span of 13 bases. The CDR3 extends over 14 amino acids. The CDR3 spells CASSISGPGETQYF. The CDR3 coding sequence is TGTGCCAGTAGTATCTCGGGACCAGGGGAGACCCAGTACTTC. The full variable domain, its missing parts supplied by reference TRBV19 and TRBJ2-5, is DGGITQSPKYLFRKEGQNVTLSCEQNLNHDAMYWYRQDPGQGLRLIYYSQIVNDFQKGDIAEGYSVSREKKESFPLTVTSAQKNPTAFYLCASSISGPGETQYFGPGTRLLVL.

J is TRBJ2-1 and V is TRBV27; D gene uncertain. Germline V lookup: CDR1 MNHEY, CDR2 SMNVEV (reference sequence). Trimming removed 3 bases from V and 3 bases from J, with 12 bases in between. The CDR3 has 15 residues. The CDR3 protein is CASSFFGGDYNEQFF. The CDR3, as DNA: TGTGCCAGCAGTTTTTTCGGTGGGGACTACAATGAGCAGTTCTTC.

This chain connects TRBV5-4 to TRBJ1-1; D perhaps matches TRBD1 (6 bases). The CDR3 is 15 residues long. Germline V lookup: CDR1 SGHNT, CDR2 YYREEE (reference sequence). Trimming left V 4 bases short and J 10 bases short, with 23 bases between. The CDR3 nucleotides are TGTGCCAGCAGCGCAGAAGGCGCCAGGGGAGTTGGAGCTTTCTTT. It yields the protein CASSAEGARGVGAFF.

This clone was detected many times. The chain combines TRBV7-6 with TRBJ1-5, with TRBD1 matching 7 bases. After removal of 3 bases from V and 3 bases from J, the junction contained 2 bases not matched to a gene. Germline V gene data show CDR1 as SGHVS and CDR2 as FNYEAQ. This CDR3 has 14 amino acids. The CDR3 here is CASSLTGNNQPQHF. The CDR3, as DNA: TGTGCCAGCAGCTTGACAGGGAACAATCAGCCCCAGCATTTT.

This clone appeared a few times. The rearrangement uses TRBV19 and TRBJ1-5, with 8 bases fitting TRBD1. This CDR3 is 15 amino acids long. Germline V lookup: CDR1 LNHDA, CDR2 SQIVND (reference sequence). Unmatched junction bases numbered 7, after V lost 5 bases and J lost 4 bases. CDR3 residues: CASSPDRVKNQPQHF. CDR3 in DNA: TGTGCCAGTAGTCCGGACAGGGTCAAGAATCAGCCCCAGCATTTT.

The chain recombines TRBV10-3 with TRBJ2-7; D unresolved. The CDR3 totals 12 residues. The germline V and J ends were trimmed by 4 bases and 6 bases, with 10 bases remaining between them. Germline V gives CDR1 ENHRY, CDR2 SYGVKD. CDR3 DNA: TGTGCCATCAGTGGGACGGCAGGCGAGCAGTACTTC. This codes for CAISGTAGEQYF.

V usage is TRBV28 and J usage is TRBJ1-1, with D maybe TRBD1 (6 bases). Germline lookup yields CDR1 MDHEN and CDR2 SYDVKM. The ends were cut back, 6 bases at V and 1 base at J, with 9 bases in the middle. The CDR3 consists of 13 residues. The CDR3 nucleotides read TGTGCCAGCAGGTGGACAGCGAACACTGAAGCTTTCTTT. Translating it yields CASRWTANTEAFF. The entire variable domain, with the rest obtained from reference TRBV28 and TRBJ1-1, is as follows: DVKVTQSSRYLVKRTGEKVFLECVQDMDHENMFWYRQDPGLGLRLIYFSYDVKMKEKGDIPEGYSVSREKKERFSLILESASTNQTSMYLCASRWTANTEAFFGQGTRLTVV.

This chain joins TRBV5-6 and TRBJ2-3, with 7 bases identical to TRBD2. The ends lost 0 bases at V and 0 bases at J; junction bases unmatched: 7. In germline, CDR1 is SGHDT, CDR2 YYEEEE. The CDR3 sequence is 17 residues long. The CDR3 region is CASSLAGRGSSTDTQYF. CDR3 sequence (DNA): TGTGCCAGCAGCTTGGCAGGGCGGGGGTCAAGCACAGATACGCAGTATTTT.

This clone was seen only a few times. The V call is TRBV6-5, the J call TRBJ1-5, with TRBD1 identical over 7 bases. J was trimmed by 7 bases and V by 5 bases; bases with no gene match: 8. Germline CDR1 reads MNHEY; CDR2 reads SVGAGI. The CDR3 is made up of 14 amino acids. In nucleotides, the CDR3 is TGTGCCAGCAGTCCCACTCAGGGGGAACAGCCCCAGCATTTT. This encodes CASSPTQGEQPQHF.

The DNA of the CDR3 is TGTGCCAGCAGTTTACTAGCGCGGGGCACCGGGGAGCTGTTTTTT. This translates into CASSLLARGTGELFF. This chain connects TRBV27 to TRBJ2-2; tentatively, D is TRBD2 (6 bases). This CDR3 contains 15 residues. The V end lost 2 bases, the J end lost 4 bases, and 11 bases lay between the germline ends. Germline V lookup: CDR1 MNHEY, CDR2 SMNVEV (reference sequence).

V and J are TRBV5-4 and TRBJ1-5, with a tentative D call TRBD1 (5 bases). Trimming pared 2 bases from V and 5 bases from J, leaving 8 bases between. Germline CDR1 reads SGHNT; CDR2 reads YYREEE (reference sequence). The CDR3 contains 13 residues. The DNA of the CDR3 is TGTGCCAGCAGCTTCGGAGGGGATCAGCCCCAGCATTTT. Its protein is CASSFGGDQPQHF.

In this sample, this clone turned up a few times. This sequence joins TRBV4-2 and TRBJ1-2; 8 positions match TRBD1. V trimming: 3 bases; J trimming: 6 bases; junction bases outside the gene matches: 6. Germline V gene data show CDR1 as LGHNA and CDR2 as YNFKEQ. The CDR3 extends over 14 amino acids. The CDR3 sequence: CASSHPGQGDGYTF. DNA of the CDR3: TGTGCCAGCAGCCACCCTGGACAGGGTGATGGCTACACCTTC.

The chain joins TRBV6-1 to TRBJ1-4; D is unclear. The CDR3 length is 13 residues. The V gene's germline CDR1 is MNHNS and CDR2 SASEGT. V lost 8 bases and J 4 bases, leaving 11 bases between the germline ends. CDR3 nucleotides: TGTGCCAGCGCCACGGAGATTAATGAAAAACTGTTTTTT. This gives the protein CASATEINEKLFF.

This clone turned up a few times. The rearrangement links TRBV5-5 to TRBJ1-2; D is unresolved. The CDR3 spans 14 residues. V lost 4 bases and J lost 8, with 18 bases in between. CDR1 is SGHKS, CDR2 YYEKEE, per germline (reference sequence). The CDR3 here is CASSPDSGGWGYTF. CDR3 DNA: TGTGCCAGCAGCCCGGACTCCGGAGGGTGGGGCTACACCTTC.

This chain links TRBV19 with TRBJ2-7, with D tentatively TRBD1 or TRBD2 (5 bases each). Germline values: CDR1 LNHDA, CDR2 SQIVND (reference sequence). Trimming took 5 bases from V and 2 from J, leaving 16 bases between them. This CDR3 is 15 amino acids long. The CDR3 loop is CASSVAGTEPYEQYF. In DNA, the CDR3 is TGTGCCAGTAGTGTAGCCGGGACGGAGCCCTACGAGCAGTACTTC.

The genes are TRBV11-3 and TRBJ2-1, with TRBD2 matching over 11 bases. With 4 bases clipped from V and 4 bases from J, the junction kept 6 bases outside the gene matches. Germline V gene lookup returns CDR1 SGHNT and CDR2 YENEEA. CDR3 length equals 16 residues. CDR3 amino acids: CASSSRTSGRYNEQFF. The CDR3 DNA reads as TGTGCCAGCAGCTCCCGGACTAGCGGGCGATACAATGAGCAGTTCTTC.

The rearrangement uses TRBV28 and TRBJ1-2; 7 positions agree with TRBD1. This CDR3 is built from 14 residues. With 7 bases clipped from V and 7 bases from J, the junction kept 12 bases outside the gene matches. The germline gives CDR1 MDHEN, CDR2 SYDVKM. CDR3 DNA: TGTGCCAGCAAAAAACAGGGGTATGGTTCTGGCTACACCTTC. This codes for CASKKQGYGSGYTF.

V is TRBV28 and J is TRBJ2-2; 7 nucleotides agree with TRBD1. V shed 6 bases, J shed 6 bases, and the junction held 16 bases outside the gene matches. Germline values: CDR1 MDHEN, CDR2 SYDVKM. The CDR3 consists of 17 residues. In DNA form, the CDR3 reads TGTGCCAGCAGCGTACTAGATTCTCCGACAGGGTCCGGGGAGCTGTTTTTT. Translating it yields CASSVLDSPTGSGELFF.

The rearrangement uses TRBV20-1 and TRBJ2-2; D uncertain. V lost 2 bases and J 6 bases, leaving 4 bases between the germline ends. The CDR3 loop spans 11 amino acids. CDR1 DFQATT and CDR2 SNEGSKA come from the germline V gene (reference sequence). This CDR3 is CSARKAGELFF. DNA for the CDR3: TGCAGTGCTAGAAAGGCCGGGGAGCTGTTTTTT.

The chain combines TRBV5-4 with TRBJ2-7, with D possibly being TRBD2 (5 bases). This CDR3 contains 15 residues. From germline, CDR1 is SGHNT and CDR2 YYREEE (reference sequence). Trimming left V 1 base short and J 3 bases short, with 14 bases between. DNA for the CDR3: TGTGCCAGCAGCTTGTCAAGCGGAGGAATCTACGAGCAGTACTTC. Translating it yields CASSLSSGGIYEQYF.

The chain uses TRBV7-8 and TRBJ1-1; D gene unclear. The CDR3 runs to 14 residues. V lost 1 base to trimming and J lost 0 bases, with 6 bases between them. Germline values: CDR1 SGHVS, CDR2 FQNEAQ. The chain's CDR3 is CASSLGLLNTEAFF. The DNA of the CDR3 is TGTGCCAGCAGCTTAGGACTGCTGAACACTGAAGCTTTCTTT.

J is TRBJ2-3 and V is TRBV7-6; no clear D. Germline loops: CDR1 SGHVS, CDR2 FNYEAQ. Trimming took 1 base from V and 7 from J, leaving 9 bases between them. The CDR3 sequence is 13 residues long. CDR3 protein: CASSLEARNTQYF. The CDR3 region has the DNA TGTGCCAGCAGCTTAGAGGCTCGAAATACGCAGTATTTT.